The next 22 T cell receptor beta chains were all read from a single sample in a study of blood T cells in healthy people across ages (dated by TCRdb to between 2015 and 2016). Receptor libraries were prepared by 5' RACE. This sample was sequenced with an Illumina HiSeq 2500. The second PCR ran for roughly 7 to 12 cycles and used a J-beta primer mix along with a sample-barcoded 5' primer. TCRdb ran its own pipeline on the public reads, namely fastp trimming at Q25 and MiXCR clone calling, and kept in-frame beta chains. Rows matching on CDR3 protein sequence are summarized as one entry with the most common DNA and genes. Counted in this sample were roughly 1.7 million distinct CDR3 sequences; roughly 30% of them appeared once. The ten largest clones take up approximately 10% of the sample. The sample consisted of blood. The receptors here all came from a woman aged 25 to 45 in good health.

This clonotype came up a few times. The chain links TRBV19 to TRBJ1-1; D is ambiguous. Per germline, CDR1 LNHDA and CDR2 SQIVND (reference sequence). Trimming cost V 1 base and J 4 bases, with 4 bases left between them. The CDR3 loop spans 12 amino acids. In nucleotides, the CDR3 is TGTGCCAGTAGTATAGGAGTCACTGAAGCTTTCTTT. It is translated as CASSIGVTEAFF.

As to this clonotype: The conserved phenylalanine or tryptophan is not found at the CDR3 terminus, so this likely reflects a read error. J is TRBJ2-3 and V is TRBV29-1; 14 positions match TRBD2. Losses at the gene ends were 8 bases for V and 4 bases for J; bases not matched to a gene: 5. This CDR3 is 14 amino acids long. The V gene's germline CDR1 is SQVTM and CDR2 ANQGSEA. The CDR3 nucleotides are TGCAGCCTGACTAGCGGGGGGGCGGCAGATACGCAGTATTGT. Its protein product is CSLTSGGAADTQYC.

On this clonotype itself: Compared with germline, one end of the junction differs, possibly owing to a read error. The chain recombines TRBV7-2 with TRBJ2-5; unclear D gene. This CDR3 comprises 14 residues. The germline V gene encodes CDR1 SGHTA and CDR2 FQGNSA. The CDR3 reads CASSLAMNGETRYF. The CDR3 DNA is TGTGCCAGCAGCTTAGCCATGAACGGAGAGACCCGGTACTTC. The full variable domain, in which reference TRBV7-2 and TRBJ2-5 provide the parts outside the CDR3, is GAGVSQSPSNKVTEKGKDVELRCDPISGHTALYWYRQSLGQGLEFLIYFQGNSAPDKSGLPSDRFSAERTGGSVSTLTIQRTQQEDSAVYLCASSLAMNGETRYFGPGTRLLVL.

Concerning this clonotype: A much bigger clone sits one base away, suggesting this may be a read error. The chain joins TRBV6-6 to TRBJ1-5; D not resolved. The V and J ends lost 10 bases and 0 bases respectively, with 7 bases between them. This CDR3 is built from 12 residues. Germline V lookup: CDR1 MNHNY, CDR2 SVGAGI (reference sequence). CDR3 protein: CATRYSNQPQHF. The CDR3 DNA sequence: TGTGCCACCAGATATAGCAATCAGCCCCAGCATTTT.

This rearrangement joins TRBV9 to TRBJ2-3; D is uncertain. The CDR3 runs 15 residues. Deletions cut 0 bases from V and 2 bases from J, with 10 bases between. Germline-derived CDR1 and CDR2 are SGDLS and YYNGEE. The CDR3 sequence is CASSVEGRHTDTQYF. CDR3 bases: TGTGCCAGCAGCGTAGAGGGTCGGCACACAGATACGCAGTATTTT.

This clonotype showed up many times. This chain connects TRBV29-1 to TRBJ2-5; 10 bases align to TRBD1. The V gene end was trimmed by 6 bases and the J gene end by 4 bases; junction bases not matched to a gene: 17. This CDR3 is built from 17 residues. CDR1 and CDR2 (germline): SQVTM, ANQGSEA. The CDR3 region is CSVGQGMRFGRLETQYF. Here the CDR3 DNA reads TGCAGCGTGGGACAGGGGATGAGGTTCGGAAGGTTAGAGACCCAGTACTTC.

This chain joins TRBV7-2 and TRBJ2-3; D uncertain. The V end lost 0 bases, the J end lost 0 bases, and 7 bases lay between the germline ends. Germline CDR1 is SGHTA and CDR2 is FQGNSA. The CDR3 contains 15 residues. This CDR3 is CASSLARQSTDTQYF. The CDR3 DNA follows: TGTGCCAGCAGCTTAGCGCGGCAAAGCACAGATACGCAGTATTTT.

This clonotype was seen a handful of times. This chain uses TRBV9 with TRBJ2-3, with 10 bases aligning to TRBD2. CDR1 is SGDLS, CDR2 YYNGEE, per germline. V lost 5 bases and J lost 4; bases outside the gene matches: 4. This CDR3 region has 14 residues. The CDR3 region is CASSDLAGADTQYF. CDR3 sequence (DNA): TGTGCCAGCAGTGACCTAGCGGGAGCAGATACGCAGTATTTT.

The rearrangement joins TRBV20-1 to TRBJ1-2, with D maybe TRBD1 (5 bases). V lost 5 bases and J 3 bases, leaving 13 bases between the germline ends. This CDR3 has 13 amino acids. Looked up from germline, CDR1 is DFQATT and CDR2 is SNEGSKA (reference sequence). The CDR3 loop is CSAQGPADYGYTF. CDR3 nucleotides: TGCAGTGCTCAGGGACCCGCGGACTATGGCTACACCTTC.

The chain carries TRBV19 and TRBJ1-2, with 8 positions matching TRBD1. CDR3 size: 13 residues. Germline V gives CDR1 LNHDA, CDR2 SQIVND (reference sequence). J was trimmed by 4 bases and V by 10 bases; bases with no gene match: 8. This chain's CDR3 is CATRTGGIYGYTF. CDR3 coding DNA: TGTGCCACTAGAACAGGGGGTATCTATGGCTACACCTTC.

This rearrangement joins TRBV7-3 to TRBJ2-1, with D possibly TRBD2 on 5 matching bases. V lost 2 bases and J lost 8, with 19 bases in between. The CDR3 is 16 amino acids. The germline CDR1 and CDR2 sequences are SGHTA and FQGTGA. The CDR3: CASSLEGTGSPHEQFF. In DNA, the CDR3 is TGTGCCAGCAGCTTAGAAGGAACGGGATCGCCCCATGAGCAGTTCTTC.

Remarks on this clonotype: This likely comes from a read error, as the CDR3 has no conserved phenylalanine or tryptophan at its end. The limits of the CDR3 on the DNA are not certain, so only TCRdb's listed CDR3 is given. V usage is TRBV20-1 and J usage is TRBJ1-1; the table gives TRBD1 as D, unverified against the DNA. Per germline, CDR1 DFQATT and CDR2 SNEGSKA (reference sequence). From its first to its last residue, the CDR3 has 13 amino acids. This chain's CDR3 is CSAPGHTNTEVFL.

This chain uses TRBV6-1 with TRBJ2-7; D perhaps matches TRBD1 (5 bases). V dropped 5 bases and J dropped 0 bases, with 14 bases sitting between them. Per the germline V gene, CDR1 is MNHNS and CDR2 is SASEGT. CDR3 length: 15 amino acids. The CDR3 protein is CASSIQGSSSYEQYF. The DNA of the CDR3 is TGTGCCAGCAGTATCCAGGGTTCTAGCTCCTACGAGCAGTACTTC.

The sample holds a few counts of this clonotype. The rearrangement links TRBV12-3 or TRBV12-4 to TRBJ2-7; D may match TRBD1 or TRBD2 (5 bases each). Trimming took off 7 bases at V and 2 bases at J, with 15 bases between the two ends. The CDR3 is made up of 14 amino acids. The CDR3 nucleotides are TGTGCCAGCACCGCCCCCGGGGCCACCTACGAGCAGTACTTC. Translation gives CASTAPGATYEQYF.

CDR3 protein: CASSLDPRGDGYTF. The CDR3 DNA reads as TGTGCCAGCAGCTTAGATCCCAGGGGAGATGGCTACACCTTC. The chain links TRBV11-2 to TRBJ1-2, with D tentatively TRBD1 (6 bases). V was cut by 0 bases and J by 6 bases, with 11 bases left in between. In germline, CDR1 is SGHAT, CDR2 FQNNGV. CDR3 length equals 14 residues.

V usage is TRBV10-3 and J usage is TRBJ2-2; 13 bases fit TRBD2. Germline CDR1 is ENHRY and CDR2 is SYGVKD. V lost 11 bases to trimming and J lost 6 bases; unmatched junction nucleotides: 12. The CDR3 has 16 residues. The CDR3, as DNA: TGTGCCCCACTAGCGGGAGGGCCGGTGGAGGCCGGGGAGCTGTTTTTT. This codes for CAPLAGGPVEAGELFF.

In this sample, this clonotype turned up many times. This CDR3 is CAISELRGTGANVLTF. CDR3 nucleotide sequence: TGTGCCATCAGTGAGCTCAGGGGGACCGGGGCCAACGTCCTGACTTTC. The chain recombines TRBV10-3 with TRBJ2-6; 7 positions agree with TRBD1. Germline trimming cut 2 bases from V and 4 bases from J; bases unmatched to any gene: 5. The CDR3 is made up of 16 amino acids. Germline CDR1 is ENHRY and CDR2 is SYGVKD.

The chain links TRBV6-1 to TRBJ2-7, with D possibly being TRBD1 (6 bases). The CDR3 contains 13 residues. V lost 4 bases and J lost 10, with 17 bases in between. Looked up from germline, CDR1 is MNHNS and CDR2 is SASEGT. The CDR3 nucleotides are TGTGCCAGCAGTGCCAACAGGGTAGAGTCCCAGTACTTC. It is translated as CASSANRVESQYF.

The chain carries TRBV5-6 and TRBJ2-2; no firm D call. CDR1 is SGHDT and CDR2 is YYEEEE in the germline V gene. Deletions cut 5 bases from V and 0 bases from J, with 11 bases between. The CDR3 is made up of 15 amino acids. The CDR3 here is CASSPPHANTGELFF. CDR3 DNA: TGTGCCAGCAGTCCCCCCCACGCGAACACCGGGGAGCTGTTTTTT.

The V and J genes are TRBV20-1 and TRBJ2-1; 10 positions agree with TRBD2. There are 16 residues in the CDR3. V lost 6 bases, J lost 0 bases, and 8 bases stayed unmatched. Germline assignment: CDR1 DFQATT and CDR2 SNEGSKA (reference sequence). DNA for the CDR3: TGCAGTGCCACACCTAGCGGGAGAGGCTCCTACAATGAGCAGTTCTTC. Translation: CSATPSGRGSYNEQFF.

This clonotype was seen a handful of times. This chain uses TRBV7-3 with TRBJ2-1; 7 bases fit TRBD2. CDR3 length equals 16 residues. CDR1 is SGHTA, CDR2 FQGTGA, per germline. The trim removed 1 base at V and 4 bases at J, leaving 7 bases unmatched. CDR3 in amino acids: CASSLKGLAAYNEQFF. In nucleotides, the CDR3 is TGTGCCAGCAGCTTAAAGGGTCTAGCGGCGTACAATGAGCAGTTCTTC.

This rearrangement joins TRBV14 to TRBJ1-2, with 10 bases that match TRBD1. CDR3 length: 13 amino acids. The V and J ends lost 1 base and 10 bases, in that order; junction bases with no gene match: 3. Germline V lookup: CDR1 SGHDN, CDR2 FVKESK. The CDR3 sequence: CASSQVDRGIYTF. CDR3 DNA sequence: TGTGCCAGCAGCCAAGTGGACAGGGGGATCTACACCTTC.